The rows below give T cell receptor beta chains drawn from one sample of a study of T cells in Graves' hyperthyroidism and ophthalmopathy. MiXCR was run by TCRdb on the multiplex PCR reads, yielding one entry per CDR3 protein. The profile shows approximately 740,000 distinct CDR3 sequences, 14% of them singletons. The sample comprised blood. The receptors were sampled from a woman between 18 and 29 years old with Graves' hyperthyroidism. The CDR3 runs from the conserved cysteine through the conserved F or W. A D gene is named only where the DNA matches it firmly. Not all rows give a size; the values are once, few, many and, for expanded clones, a class.

>TRBJ1-5|few|TRBV6-1|-
TGTGCCAGCAGGCTTAGGGTCAATCAGCCCCAGCATTTT
CASRLRVNQPQHF
>TRBJ1-6|few|TRBV20-1|-
TGCAGTGCTAGAGGACCGGCAGGGGCTCTCCGATCACCCCTCCACTTT
CSARGPAGALRSPLHF
>TRBJ2-7|-|TRBV7-9|TRBD1
TGTGCCAGCAGCTATGGGACAGAGACGTGGGACCAGCAGTACTTC
CASSYGTETWDQQYF
>TRBJ2-7|-|TRBV30|-
TGTGCCTGGAGTCCCCTTTACGATCGGGGCTACGAGCAGTACTTC
CAWSPLYDRGYEQYF
>TRBJ2-1|many|TRBV7-9|TRBD2
TGTGCCAGCAGCCCCCGGACTAGCGGGAGGGAGTTTGAGCAGTTCTTC
CASSPRTSGREFEQFF
>TRBJ1-6|-|TRBV12-3/TRBV12-4|-
TGTGCCAGCAGTATACTCGGGGGGGCGACCCTCCACTTT
CASSILGGATLHF
>TRBJ2-5|many|TRBV20-1|-
TGCAGTGCTATAGACAGTCGGGTCGAGACCCAGTACTTC
CSAIDSRVETQYF
>TRBJ1-2|-|TRBV6-1|-
TGTGCCAGCCACAGTGTGCGAGGCTACACCTTC
CASHSVRGYTF
>TRBJ1-2|few|TRBV9|TRBD1
TGTGCCAGCAGCGTAGCTCGGGGGGGACAGCCCTATGGCTACACCTTC
CASSVARGGQPYGYTF
>TRBJ2-7|-|TRBV28|TRBD1
TGTGCCAGCAGTTCACAAAGGGGGCTTGGCTCGGGCGAGCAGTACTTC
CASSSQRGLGSGEQYF
>TRBJ1-2|many|TRBV12-5|TRBD1
TGTGCTAGTGGTTTGCCGAAGACCCTCCGGGACAGGGACTATGGCTACACCTTC
CASGLPKTLRDRDYGYTF
>TRBJ2-1|many|TRBV7-2|TRBD2
TGTGCCAGCAGCTTTGCGAGCGGGAGGACCCTCAATGAGCAGTTCTTC
CASSFASGRTLNEQFF
>TRBJ2-2|-|TRBV10-1|-
TGCGCCAGCAGTGGGTGGGCAGACGGATCGAACACCGGGGAGCTGTTTTTT
CASSGWADGSNTGELFF
>TRBJ2-2|-|TRBV7-3|-
TGTGCCAGCAGCTTTTTTCCAGGGGACCCCGGGGAGCTGTTTTTT
CASSFFPGDPGELFF
>TRBJ1-5|few|TRBV19|TRBD1
TGTGCCAGTAGTCTTTCCGCCGGGACAGGGTCTCAGCCCCAGCATTTT
CASSLSAGTGSQPQHF
>TRBJ2-7|many|TRBV12-3/TRBV12-4|-
TGTGCCAGCAGTTTCGAGGGCTACGGCGAGCAGTACTTC
CASSFEGYGEQYF
>TRBJ2-7|few|TRBV29-1|TRBD2
TGCAGCATATTAGCGGGGCGTCCTGGTTACGAGCAGTACTTC
CSILAGRPGYEQYF
>TRBJ2-1|few|TRBV4-1|TRBD2
TGCGCCAGCAGCCTTCTTGAGACTAGCGGCTACAATGAGCAGTTCTTC
CASSLLETSGYNEQFF
>TRBJ2-3|-|TRBV19|-
TGTGCCAGTAGTAGACTATCACTCACAGATACGCAGTATTTT
CASSRLSLTDTQYF
>TRBJ1-5|many|TRBV20-1|TRBD1
TGCAGTGCTAGCCCTGGACAGGCCTCCAGGTCCCAGCATTTT
CSASPGQASRSQHF
>TRBJ1-1|many|TRBV24-1|-
TGTGCCACCAGTGATGGGAGGGGTAACACTGAAGCTTTCTTT
CATSDGRGNTEAFF
>TRBJ1-5|many|TRBV19|-
TGTGCCAGTAGTCCAACGGCACAGGGTCAGCCCCAGCATTTT
CASSPTAQGQPQHF
>TRBJ2-3|many|TRBV2|-
TGTGCCAGCAGTGGTGGTCCCGGCACAGATACGCAGTATTTT
CASSGGPGTDTQYF
>TRBJ2-5|few|TRBV30|TRBD2
TGTGCCTGGAGTCGGGGGGGGCTGCCCCAAGAGACCCAGTACTTC
CAWSRGGLPQETQYF
>TRBJ1-1|many|TRBV11-3|TRBD1
TGTGCCAGCAGCTTAAGCTGGACAGGTGAAGCTTTCTTT
CASSLSWTGEAFF
>TRBJ1-1|many|TRBV20-1|-
TGCAGGGGGGGACCGACGAACACTGAAGCTTTCTTT
CRGGPTNTEAFF
>TRBJ1-5|-|TRBV27|TRBD1
TGTGCCAGCAGCTTAAGACAGGGTTATCAGCCCCAGCATTTT
CASSLRQGYQPQHF
>TRBJ2-1|many|TRBV11-2|-
TGTGCCAGCAGCTTAGTGCCCTACAATGAGCAGTTCTTC
CASSLVPYNEQFF
>TRBJ2-4|-|TRBV6-2/TRBV6-3|-
TGTGCCAGCAGCTACCCCGACAGAAGAAACATTCAGTACTTC
CASSYPDRRNIQYF
>TRBJ1-4|few|TRBV20-1|-
TGCAGTGTTTTGGACAGTTCGACTAAACTGTTTTTT
CSVLDSSTKLFF
>TRBJ2-3|-|TRBV3-1|TRBD2
TGTGCCAGCAGCCAAGCCGCGGGAGGACAGAATACGCAGTATTTT
CASSQAAGGQNTQYF
>TRBJ1-1|many|TRBV20-1|-
TGCAGTGCTAGAGATTTCCCCAGGACACTATTAGGGAACACTGAAGCTTTCTTT
CSARDFPRTLLGNTEAFF
>TRBJ2-1|few|TRBV28|-
TGTGCCAGCAGTTTCCCCTCCAGATCTCACAATGAGCAGTTCTTC
CASSFPSRSHNEQFF
>TRBJ2-1|few|TRBV4-1|-
TGCGCCAGCAGCCCCTTATTAAACTCCTACAATGAGCAGTTCTTC
CASSPLLNSYNEQFF
>TRBJ2-5|-|TRBV20-1|-
TGCAGTGCTAGTGACTTAATGGAGACCCAGTACTTC
CSASDLMETQYF
>TRBJ2-1|many|TRBV2|-
TGTGCCAGCACCCTAATGAAAGGTCGCTCCTACAATGAGCAGTTCTTC
CASTLMKGRSYNEQFF
>TRBJ2-7|-|TRBV29-1|-
TGCAGCGTTGAAGATAAGAACGAGCAGTACTTC
CSVEDKNEQYF
>TRBJ2-1|-|TRBV7-9|TRBD2
TGTGCCAGCAGCTTGGCGGGACTAGGGACTTACAATGAGCAGTTCTTC
CASSLAGLGTYNEQFF
>TRBJ1-1|-|TRBV6-5|TRBD1
TGTGCCAGCAGTTATAGAAAGGGGGCTAACACTGAAGCTTTCTTT
CASSYRKGANTEAFF
>TRBJ1-2|few|TRBV5-1|TRBD1
TGCGCCAGCAGCTTGGAATGGGCGGGACAGGGAGGAGGCTACACCTTC
CASSLEWAGQGGGYTF
>TRBJ1-1|few|TRBV6-1|-
TGTGCCAGCAGTGCCCGGCGGGACGGGTCGACTGAAGCTTTCTTT
CASSARRDGSTEAFF
>TRBJ2-2|-|TRBV28|-
TGTGCCAGCAGTTCCCTTCATCCGGGACTGAGAACCGGGGAGCTGTTTTTT
CASSSLHPGLRTGELFF
>TRBJ2-1|many|TRBV4-3|-
TGCGCCAGCAGCCAGCGAATGGACTGGTTCAATGAGCAGTTCTTC
CASSQRMDWFNEQFF
>TRBJ2-7|many|TRBV18|TRBD1
TGTGCCAGCTCACGACAGGGTAGGAACGAGCAGTACTTC
CASSRQGRNEQYF
>TRBJ2-1|few|TRBV11-2|-
TGTGCCAGCAGCCACTGGTATTATTCCGACGGTAACAATGAGCAGTTCTTC
CASSHWYYSDGNNEQFF
>TRBJ1-1|-|TRBV6-1|TRBD1
TGTGCCAGCAGGTCAGGGGGTTGGACTGAAGCTTTCTTT
CASRSGGWTEAFF